This T cell receptor beta chain was recovered during a study of early T cells in non-severe SARS-CoV-2 infection. The wider study: Sequenced material consisted of bulk RNA (from unsorted whole blood), and chains were unpaired.

Researchers attached unique molecular identifiers to individual cDNA molecules. TCRdb re-derived calls from the 5' RACE reads in MiXCR, one entry per CDR3 protein. This table has about 64,000 distinct CDR3 sequences, about 11% appearing once. J gave up 4 bases and V 4 bases, and 8 bases lay outside the gene matches. CDR3 length: 16 amino acids. Germline loops: CDR1 SEHNR, CDR2 FQNEAQ (reference sequence). General observations from the study: Using VDJdb, the matching emphasized anti-spike CD8 responses while missing private and CD4 specificities.

This clonotype is judged large. Antigen unknown. The specimen was whole blood, collected at baseline. The source is an adult who was a healthcare worker with PCR-confirmed SARS-CoV-2 infection or an uninfected control (not recorded which). The rearrangement uses TRBV7-9 and TRBJ2-2, with TRBD2 identical over 8 bases. The CDR3 here is CASSSSLGGATGELFF. The CDR3 DNA sequence: TGTGCCAGCAGCTCGAGTCTCGGGGGGGCCACCGGGGAGCTGTTTTTT.